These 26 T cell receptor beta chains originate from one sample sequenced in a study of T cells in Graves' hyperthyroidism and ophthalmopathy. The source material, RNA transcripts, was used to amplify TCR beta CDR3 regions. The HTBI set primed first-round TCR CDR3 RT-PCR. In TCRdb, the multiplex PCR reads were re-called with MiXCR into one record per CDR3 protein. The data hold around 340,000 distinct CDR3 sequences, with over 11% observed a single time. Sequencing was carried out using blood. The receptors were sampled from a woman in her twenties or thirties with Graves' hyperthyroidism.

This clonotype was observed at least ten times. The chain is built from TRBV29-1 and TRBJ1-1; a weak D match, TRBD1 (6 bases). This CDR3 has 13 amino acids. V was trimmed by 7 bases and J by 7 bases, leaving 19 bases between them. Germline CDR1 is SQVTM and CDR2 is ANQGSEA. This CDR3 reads CSAGGTNKNEAFF. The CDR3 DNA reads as TGCAGCGCTGGGGGGACAAATAAGAATGAAGCTTTCTTT.

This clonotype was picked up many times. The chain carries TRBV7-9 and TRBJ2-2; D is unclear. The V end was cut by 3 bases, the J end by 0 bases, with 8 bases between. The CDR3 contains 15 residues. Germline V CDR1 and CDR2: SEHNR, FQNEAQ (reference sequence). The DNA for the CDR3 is TGTGCCAGCAGCTTTGGCGTAACGAACACCGGGGAGCTGTTTTTT. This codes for CASSFGVTNTGELFF. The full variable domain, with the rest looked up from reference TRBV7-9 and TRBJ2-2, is DTGVSQNPRHKITKRGQNVTFRCDPISEHNRLYWYRQTLGQGPEFLTYFQNEAQLEKSRLLSDRFSAERPKGSFSTLEIQRTEQGDSAMYLCASSFGVTNTGELFFGEGSRLTVL.

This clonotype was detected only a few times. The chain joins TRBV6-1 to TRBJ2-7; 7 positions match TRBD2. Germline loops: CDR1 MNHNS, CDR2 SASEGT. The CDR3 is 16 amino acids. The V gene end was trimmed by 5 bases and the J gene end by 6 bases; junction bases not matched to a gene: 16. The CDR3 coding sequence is TGTGCCAGCAGTCGACCGACCAGCGGGACTCAGCCCGAGCAGTACTTC. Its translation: CASSRPTSGTQPEQYF.

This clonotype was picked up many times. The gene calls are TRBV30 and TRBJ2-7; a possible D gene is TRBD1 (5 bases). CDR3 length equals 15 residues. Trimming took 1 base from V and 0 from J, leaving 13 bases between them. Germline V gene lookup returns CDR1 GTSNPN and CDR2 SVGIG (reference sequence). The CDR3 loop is CAWSAKGPSSYEQYF. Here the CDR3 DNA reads TGTGCCTGGAGTGCTAAGGGGCCAAGCTCCTACGAGCAGTACTTC.

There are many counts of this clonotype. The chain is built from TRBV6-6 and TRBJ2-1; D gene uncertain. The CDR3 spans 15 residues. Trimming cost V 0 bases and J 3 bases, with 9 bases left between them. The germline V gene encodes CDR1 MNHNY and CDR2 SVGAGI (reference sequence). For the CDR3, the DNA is TGTGCCAGCAGTTACTCGGGTGGTCGCTACAATGAGCAGTTCTTC. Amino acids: CASSYSGGRYNEQFF.

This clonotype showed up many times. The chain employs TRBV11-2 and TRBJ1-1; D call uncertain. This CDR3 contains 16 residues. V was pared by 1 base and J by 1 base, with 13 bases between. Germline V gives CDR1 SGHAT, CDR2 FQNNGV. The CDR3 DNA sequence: TGTGCCAGCAGCTTAGGAGAAAGAACCGGGAACACTGAAGCTTTCTTT. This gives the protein CASSLGERTGNTEAFF. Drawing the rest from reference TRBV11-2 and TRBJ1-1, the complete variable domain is EAGVAQSPRYKIIEKRQSVAFWCNPISGHATLYWYQQILGQGPKLLIQFQNNGVVDDSQLPKDRFSAERLKGVDSTLKIQPAKLEDSAVYLCASSLGERTGNTEAFFGQGTRLTVV.

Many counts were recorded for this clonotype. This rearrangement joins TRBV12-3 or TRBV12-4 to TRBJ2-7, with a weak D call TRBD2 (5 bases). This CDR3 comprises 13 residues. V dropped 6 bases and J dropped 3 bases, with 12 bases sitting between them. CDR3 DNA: TGTGCCAGCAGCAATAATCGGGACTACGAGCAGTACTTC. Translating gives CASSNNRDYEQYF.

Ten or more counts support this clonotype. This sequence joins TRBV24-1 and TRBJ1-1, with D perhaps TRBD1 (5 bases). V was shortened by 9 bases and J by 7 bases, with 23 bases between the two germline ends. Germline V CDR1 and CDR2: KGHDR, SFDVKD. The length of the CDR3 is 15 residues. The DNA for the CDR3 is TGTGCCACCCGTCCTAGTACTGGGGCCACTGGTGAAGCTTTCTTT. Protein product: CATRPSTGATGEAFF.

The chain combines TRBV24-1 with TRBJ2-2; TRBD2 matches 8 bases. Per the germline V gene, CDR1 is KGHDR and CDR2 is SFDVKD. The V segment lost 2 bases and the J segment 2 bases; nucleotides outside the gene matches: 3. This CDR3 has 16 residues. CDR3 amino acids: CATSDSGGLNTGELFF. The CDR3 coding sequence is TGTGCCACCAGTGATTCGGGAGGGCTAAACACCGGGGAGCTGTTTTTT.

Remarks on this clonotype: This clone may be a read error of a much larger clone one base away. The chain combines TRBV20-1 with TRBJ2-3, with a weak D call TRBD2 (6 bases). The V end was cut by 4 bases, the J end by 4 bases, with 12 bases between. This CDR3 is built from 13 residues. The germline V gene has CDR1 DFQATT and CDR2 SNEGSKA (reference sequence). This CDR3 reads CSAKLAKADTQYF. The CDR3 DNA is TGCAGTGCTAAACTAGCCAAAGCAGATACGCAGTATTTT.

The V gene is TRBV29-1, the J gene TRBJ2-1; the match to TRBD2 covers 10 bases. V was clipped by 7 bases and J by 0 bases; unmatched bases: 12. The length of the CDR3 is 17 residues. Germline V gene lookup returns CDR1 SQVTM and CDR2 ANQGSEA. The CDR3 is CSATGGTSESSYNEQFF. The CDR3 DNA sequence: TGCAGCGCTACCGGGGGGACTAGCGAAAGCTCCTACAATGAGCAGTTCTTC.

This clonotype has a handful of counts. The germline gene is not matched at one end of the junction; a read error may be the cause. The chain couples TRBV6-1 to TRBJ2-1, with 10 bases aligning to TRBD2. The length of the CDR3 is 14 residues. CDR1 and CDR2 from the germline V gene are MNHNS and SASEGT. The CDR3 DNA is TGTGCCAGCGCAACTAGCGGGGATTACAATGGGCAGTTCTTC. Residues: CASATSGDYNGQFF.

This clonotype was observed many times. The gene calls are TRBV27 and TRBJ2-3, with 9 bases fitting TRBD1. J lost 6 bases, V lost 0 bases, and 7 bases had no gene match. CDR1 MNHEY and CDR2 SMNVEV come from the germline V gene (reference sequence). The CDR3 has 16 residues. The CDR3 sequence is CASSLSPTGGWDTQYF. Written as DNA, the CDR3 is TGTGCCAGCAGTTTATCTCCGACAGGGGGGTGGGATACGCAGTATTTT.

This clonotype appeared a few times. The CDR3 nucleotides read TGTGCCAGCAGCTTGGGGGGTAGGTTCGAGCAGTACTTC. This encodes CASSLGGRFEQYF. The gene calls are TRBV5-4 and TRBJ2-7; D call uncertain. The germline CDR1 and CDR2 sequences are SGHNT and YYREEE (reference sequence). CDR3 size: 13 residues. With 0 bases removed from V and 6 bases from J, the gap between germline ends came to 10 bases. The whole variable domain, remainder taken from reference TRBV5-4 and TRBJ2-7, is ETGVTQSPTHLIKTRGQQVTLRCSSQSGHNTVSWYQQALGQGPQFIFQYYREEENGRGNFPPRFSGLQFPNYSSELNVNALELDDSALYLCASSLGGRFEQYFGPGTRLTVT.

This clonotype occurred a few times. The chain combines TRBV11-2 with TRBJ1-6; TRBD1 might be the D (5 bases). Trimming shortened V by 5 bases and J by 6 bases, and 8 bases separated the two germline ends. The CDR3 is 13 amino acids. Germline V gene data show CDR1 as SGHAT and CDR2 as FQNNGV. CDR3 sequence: CASSPQGNSPLHF. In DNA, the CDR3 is TGTGCCAGCAGCCCCCAGGGTAATTCACCCCTCCACTTT.

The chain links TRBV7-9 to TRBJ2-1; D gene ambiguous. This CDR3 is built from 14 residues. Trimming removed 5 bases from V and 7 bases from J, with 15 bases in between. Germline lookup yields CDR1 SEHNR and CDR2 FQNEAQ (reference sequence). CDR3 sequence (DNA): TGTGCCAGCAGCGTACCCGTCCTGAAAAATGAGCAGTTCTTC. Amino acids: CASSVPVLKNEQFF. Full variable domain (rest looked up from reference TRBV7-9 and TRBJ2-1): DTGVSQNPRHKITKRGQNVTFRCDPISEHNRLYWYRQTLGQGPEFLTYFQNEAQLEKSRLLSDRFSAERPKGSFSTLEIQRTEQGDSAMYLCASSVPVLKNEQFFGPGTRLTVL.

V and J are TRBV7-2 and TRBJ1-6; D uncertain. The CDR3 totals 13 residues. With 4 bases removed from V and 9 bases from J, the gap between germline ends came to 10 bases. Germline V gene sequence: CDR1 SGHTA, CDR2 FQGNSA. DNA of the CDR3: TGTGCCAGCAGCTCCGAATTAGGTTCACCCCTCCACTTT. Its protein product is CASSSELGSPLHF.

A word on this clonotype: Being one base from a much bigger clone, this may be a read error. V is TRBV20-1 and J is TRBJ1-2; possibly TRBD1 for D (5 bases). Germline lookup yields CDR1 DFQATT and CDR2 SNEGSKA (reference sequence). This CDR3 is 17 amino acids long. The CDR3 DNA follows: TGCAGTGCTAGAGATCTGGCGAGGGGCAGAAGTAACGATGGCTACACCTTC. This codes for CSARDLARGRSNDGYTF.

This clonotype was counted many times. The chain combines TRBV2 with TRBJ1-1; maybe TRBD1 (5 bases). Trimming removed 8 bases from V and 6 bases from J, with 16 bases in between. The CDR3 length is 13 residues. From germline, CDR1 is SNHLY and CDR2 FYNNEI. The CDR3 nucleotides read TGTGCCAGCCGACGAACACAGGTCCCTGAAGCTTTCTTT. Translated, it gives CASRRTQVPEAFF. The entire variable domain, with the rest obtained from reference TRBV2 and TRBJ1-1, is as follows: EPEVTQTPSHQVTQMGQEVILRCVPISNHLYFYWYRQILGQKVEFLVSFYNNEISEKSEIFDDQFSVERPDGSNFTLKIRSTKLEDSAMYFCASRRTQVPEAFFGQGTRLTVV.

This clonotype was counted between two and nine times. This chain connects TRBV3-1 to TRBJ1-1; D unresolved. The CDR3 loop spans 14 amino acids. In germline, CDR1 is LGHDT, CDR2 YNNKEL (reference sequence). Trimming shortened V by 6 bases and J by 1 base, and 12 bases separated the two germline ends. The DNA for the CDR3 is TGTGCCAGCAGGCTAAGGACGGCGAACACTGAAGCTTTCTTT. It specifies CASRLRTANTEAFF.

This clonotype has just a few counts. CDR3: CASSYGGTSSNEQFF. CDR3 DNA sequence: TGTGCCAGCAGTTACGGCGGGACTAGCTCCAATGAGCAGTTCTTC. The genes are TRBV6-5 and TRBJ2-1; 9 nucleotides match TRBD2. V was clipped by 2 bases and J by 6 bases; unmatched bases: 5. The germline V gene encodes CDR1 MNHEY and CDR2 SVGAGI. The CDR3 is made up of 15 amino acids.

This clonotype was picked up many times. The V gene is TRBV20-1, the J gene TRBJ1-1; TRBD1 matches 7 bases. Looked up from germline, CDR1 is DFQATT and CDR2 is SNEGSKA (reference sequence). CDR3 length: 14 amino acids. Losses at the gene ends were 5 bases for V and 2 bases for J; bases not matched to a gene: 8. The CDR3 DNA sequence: TGCAGTGCTTACCGGGACAGCCCAAACACTGAAGCTTTCTTT. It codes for CSAYRDSPNTEAFF.

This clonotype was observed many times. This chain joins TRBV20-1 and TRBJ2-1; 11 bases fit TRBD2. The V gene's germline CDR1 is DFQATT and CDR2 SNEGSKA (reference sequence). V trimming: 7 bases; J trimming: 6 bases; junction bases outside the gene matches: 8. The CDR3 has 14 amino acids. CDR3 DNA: TGCAGTGGTTCCCTAGCGGGAGGTAGCAATGAGCAGTTCTTC. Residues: CSGSLAGGSNEQFF.

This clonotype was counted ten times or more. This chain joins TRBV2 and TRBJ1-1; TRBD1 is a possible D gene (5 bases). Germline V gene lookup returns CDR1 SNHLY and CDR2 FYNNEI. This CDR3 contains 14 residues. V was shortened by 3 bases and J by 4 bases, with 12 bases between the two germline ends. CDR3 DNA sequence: TGTGCCAGCAGTGAGGCAGGGCGGGGCACTGAAGCTTTCTTT. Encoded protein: CASSEAGRGTEAFF. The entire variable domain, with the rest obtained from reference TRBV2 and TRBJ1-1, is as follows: EPEVTQTPSHQVTQMGQEVILRCVPISNHLYFYWYRQILGQKVEFLVSFYNNEISEKSEIFDDQFSVERPDGSNFTLKIRSTKLEDSAMYFCASSEAGRGTEAFFGQGTRLTVV.

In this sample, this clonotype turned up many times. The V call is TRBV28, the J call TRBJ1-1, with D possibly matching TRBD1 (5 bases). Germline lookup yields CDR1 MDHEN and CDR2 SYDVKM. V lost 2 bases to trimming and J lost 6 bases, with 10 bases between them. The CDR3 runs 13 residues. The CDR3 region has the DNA TGTGCCAGCAGTTTAGCAGGGAGCGCTGAAGCTTTCTTT. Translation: CASSLAGSAEAFF.

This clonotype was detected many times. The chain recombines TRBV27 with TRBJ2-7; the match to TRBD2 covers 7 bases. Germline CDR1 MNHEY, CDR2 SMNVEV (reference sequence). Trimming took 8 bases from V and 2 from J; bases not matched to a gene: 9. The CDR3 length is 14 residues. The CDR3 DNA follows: TGTGCCAGCCGCGTGTATAGCGGGCCCTACGAGCAGTACTTC. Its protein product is CASRVYSGPYEQYF.